This entry is about one TCR beta chain. This sample is part of a study of T cells in Graves' hyperthyroidism and ophthalmopathy. Trimming removed 7 bases from V and 0 bases from J; junction bases left unmatched: 8. The CDR3 runs to 18 residues. Germline V gene sequence: CDR1 LNHDA, CDR2 SQIVND (reference sequence). Using RNA transcripts as the source, TCR beta CDR3 regions were amplified. First-round RT-PCR targeting the TCR CDR3 was performed with the HTBI primer set. Each CDR3 protein is one row after TCRdb ran MiXCR on the multiplex PCR reads. The table shows about 96,000 distinct CDR3 sequences, with about half occurring only once. PBMCs stemmed from about 9.7 ml fresh peripheral blood.

This receptor was taken from a woman in her forties with Graves' hyperthyroidism. Sequencing was performed on blood. The genes are TRBV19 and TRBJ2-6; 11 nucleotides match TRBD1. CDR3 coding DNA: TGTGCCAGTACCCCATGGACAGGGGGCGGCTCTGGGGCCAACGTCCTGACTTTC. Amino acids: CASTPWTGGGSGANVLTF. Variable domain in full (rest from reference TRBV19 and TRBJ2-6): DGGITQSPKYLFRKEGQNVTLSCEQNLNHDAMYWYRQDPGQGLRLIYYSQIVNDFQKGDIAEGYSVSREKKESFPLTVTSAQKNPTAFYLCASTPWTGGGSGANVLTFGAGSRLTVL.